These 21 T cell receptor beta chains were sequenced from one sample in a study of cytomegalovirus exposure and HLA in healthy donors. The PCR was carried out with 60 Vbeta primers and 13 Jbeta primers. Profiled with immunoSEQ multiplex PCR; TCRdb holds only in-frame clones, not every one. The sample has around 170,000 clones; 82% are singletons. The sample comprised PBMCs. All receptors come from a woman under 30 in good health and CMV-seronegative.

The chain joins TRBV19 to TRBJ1-2; 10 nucleotides match TRBD1. V was clipped by 9 bases and J by 8 bases; unmatched bases: 15. This CDR3 region has 15 residues. Germline V CDR1 and CDR2: LNHDA, SQIVND (reference sequence). In nucleotides, the CDR3 is TGTGCCAGCGAGGGGACAGGGGCAGCGCCAGAAGGCTACACCTTC. Its protein is CASEGTGAAPEGYTF.

This chain links TRBV6-1 with TRBJ1-1; possible D gene TRBD1, 5 bases. Germline-derived CDR1 and CDR2 are MNHNS and SASEGT. V lost 2 bases and J lost 4, with 23 bases in between. The CDR3 runs 18 residues. The chain's CDR3 is CASSELWVRSSGGTEAFF. CDR3 in DNA: TGTGCCAGCAGTGAACTTTGGGTGAGGTCGTCGGGGGGCACTGAAGCTTTCTTT.

The V gene is TRBV5-1, the J gene TRBJ1-1, with D perhaps TRBD1 (6 bases). CDR3 size: 16 residues. CDR1 SGHRS and CDR2 YFSETQ come from the germline V gene. V was cut by 4 bases and J by 3 bases, with 19 bases left in between. The CDR3, as DNA: TGCGCCAGCAGCCCACCTGGGGTTTGGGGGCACACTGAAGCTTTCTTT. Protein: CASSPPGVWGHTEAFF.

The genes are TRBV16 and TRBJ1-5; the match to TRBD1 covers 8 bases. V trimming: 0 bases; J trimming: 4 bases; junction bases outside the gene matches: 8. This CDR3 has 17 amino acids. The germline CDR1 and CDR2 sequences are KGHSY and FQNENV. The CDR3 is CASSQSPGDRPNQPQHF. DNA of the CDR3: TGTGCCAGCAGCCAATCGCCGGGGGACAGGCCAAATCAGCCCCAGCATTTT.

V is TRBV2 and J is TRBJ1-2, with TRBD1 matching over 10 bases. The length of the CDR3 is 14 residues. CDR1 and CDR2 (germline): SNHLY, FYNNEI. V shed 6 bases and J 6 bases; nucleotides not matched to a gene: 7. The CDR3 reads CASSKPGQGNGYTF. The CDR3 DNA sequence: TGTGCCAGCAGCAAACCGGGACAGGGGAATGGCTACACCTTC.

This clone was seen just once. This chain uses TRBV2 with TRBJ2-5, with 8 bases fitting TRBD2. CDR3 length: 13 amino acids. V lost 3 bases to trimming and J lost 5 bases; unmatched junction nucleotides: 2. Germline V gene sequence: CDR1 SNHLY, CDR2 FYNNEI. CDR3 protein: CASSESSGETQYF. CDR3 sequence (DNA): TGTGCCAGCAGTGAGTCTAGCGGGGAGACCCAGTACTTC.

The V gene is TRBV27, the J gene TRBJ2-7, with D unresolved. V lost 3 bases, J lost 0 bases, and 12 bases lay in between. This CDR3 is 15 amino acids long. Germline loops: CDR1 MNHEY, CDR2 SMNVEV (reference sequence). The CDR3 spells CASSFIRQDSYEQYF. The CDR3 bases are TGTGCCAGCAGTTTCATTCGCCAGGACTCCTACGAGCAGTACTTC.

V gene TRBV6-5 combines with J gene TRBJ1-1; possible D gene TRBD1, 5 bases. Trimming left V 0 bases short and J 5 bases short, with 13 bases between. There are 15 residues in the CDR3. Germline V gene sequence: CDR1 MNHEY, CDR2 SVGAGI. CDR3: CASSYSRGGVTEAFF. CDR3 sequence (DNA): TGTGCCAGCAGTTACTCGCGGGGAGGGGTGACTGAAGCTTTCTTT.

The V gene is TRBV9, the J gene TRBJ1-1; D is undetermined. Trimming removed 0 bases at V and 1 base at J, with 4 bases between. This CDR3 region has 13 residues. The germline CDR1 and CDR2 sequences are SGDLS and YYNGEE. CDR3 sequence (DNA): TGTGCCAGCAGCGTAGACGGGAACACTGAAGCTTTCTTT. Encoded protein: CASSVDGNTEAFF.

This chain links TRBV20-1 with TRBJ2-2; D is ambiguous. Trimming took off 5 bases at V and 7 bases at J, with 8 bases between the two ends. Germline assignment: CDR1 DFQATT and CDR2 SNEGSKA (reference sequence). The CDR3 totals 11 residues. This chain's CDR3 is CSAFSLGELFF. The CDR3 DNA reads as TGCAGTGCTTTTTCTCTCGGGGAGCTGTTTTTT.

The CDR3 protein is CASFADRVSEQFF. The DNA for the CDR3 is TGTGCCAGCTTCGCTGACAGGGTCAGTGAGCAGTTCTTC. The chain has TRBV6-4 and TRBJ2-1, with 7 bases aligning to TRBD1. CDR1 and CDR2 from the germline V gene are MRHNA and SNTAGT. This CDR3 is 13 amino acids long. Trimming took 8 bases from V and 9 from J; bases not matched to a gene: 10.

The rearrangement links TRBV30 to TRBJ1-5; the D is unclear. The V gene's germline CDR1 is GTSNPN and CDR2 SVGIG (reference sequence). The CDR3 runs to 14 residues. With 4 bases removed from V and 3 bases from J, the gap between germline ends came to 13 bases. CDR3 protein: CAWNLGSPNQPQHF. The CDR3 region has the DNA TGTGCCTGGAACTTGGGCAGCCCCAATCAGCCCCAGCATTTT.

As regards this clone: Within the sample, other DNA sequences also encode this same CDR3. This sequence joins TRBV5-1 and TRBJ1-4, with no clear D. The CDR3 consists of 14 residues. Trimming stripped 3 bases from V and 0 bases from J, with 6 bases between. CDR1 and CDR2 from the germline V gene are SGHRS and YFSETQ. The CDR3 here is CASSSTATNEKLFF. Written as DNA, the CDR3 is TGCGCCAGCAGCTCGACTGCAACTAATGAAAAACTGTTTTTT. Based on the CDR3 plus reference TRBV5-1 and TRBJ1-4, the full variable domain is KAGVTQTPRYLIKTRGQQVTLSCSPISGHRSVSWYQQTPGQGLQFLFEYFSETQRNKGNFPGRFSGRQFSNSRSEMNVSTLELGDSALYLCASSSTATNEKLFFGSGTQLSVL.

The chain carries TRBV13 and TRBJ1-4; 7 bases are a match to TRBD1. V lost 0 bases, J lost 7 bases, and 14 bases stayed unmatched. The germline V gene has CDR1 PRHDT and CDR2 FYEKMQ (reference sequence). This CDR3 has 18 amino acids. CDR3 region: CASSLGLKLNRGSEKLFF. DNA of the CDR3: TGTGCCAGCAGCTTAGGCCTAAAGCTAAACAGGGGTAGTGAAAAACTGTTTTTT.

This clone has just one count. CDR3 sequence reads: CASRSLAGGSYEQYF. Here the CDR3 DNA reads TGTGCCAGCAGGTCTTTGGCGGGGGGCTCCTACGAGCAGTACTTC. The rearrangement joins TRBV27 to TRBJ2-7; 8 positions match TRBD2. Germline lookup yields CDR1 MNHEY and CDR2 SMNVEV (reference sequence). With 6 bases clipped from V and 0 bases from J, the junction kept 7 bases outside the gene matches. This CDR3 is 15 amino acids long.

V usage is TRBV27 and J usage is TRBJ2-6; D uncertain. The germline V gene encodes CDR1 MNHEY and CDR2 SMNVEV (reference sequence). CDR3 length: 17 residues. Trimming cost V 3 bases and J 0 bases, with 12 bases left between them. The DNA for the CDR3 is TGTGCCAGCAGTTTTCCCCCCCCGGGCTCTGGGGCCAACGTCCTGACTTTC. This encodes CASSFPPPGSGANVLTF.

This clone appeared a few times. One end of the junction is discordant with germline, which a read error may explain. J is TRBJ1-5 and V is TRBV7-9; D not certain. Germline CDR1 is SEHNR and CDR2 is FQNEAQ (reference sequence). The length of the CDR3 is 12 residues. The CDR3 region has the DNA TGTTCCAGCAGCCATGGCAATCAGCCCCAGCATTTT. It is translated as CSSSHGNQPQHF.

V gene TRBV2 combines with J gene TRBJ2-3, with 10 positions matching TRBD2. The CDR3 runs to 18 residues. From germline, CDR1 is SNHLY and CDR2 FYNNEI. The junction had 17 bases not matched to a gene; V was cut back by 7 bases and J by 4 bases. The CDR3 coding sequence is TGTGCCAGCACCTTAGGGGGACTAGCGTCCCGCCCCCCAGATACGCAGTATTTT. It codes for CASTLGGLASRPPDTQYF.

Only one count was recorded for this clone. The CDR3 DNA sequence: TGCGCCAGCAGCACACAGGATTCACCCCTCCACTTT. Its protein is CASSTQDSPLHF. The chain is built from TRBV5-1 and TRBJ1-6; tentative D call: TRBD1 (5 bases). Germline loops: CDR1 SGHRS, CDR2 YFSETQ. There are 12 residues in the CDR3. V was clipped by 4 bases and J by 8 bases, with 7 bases between them. The full variable domain, completed using reference TRBV5-1 and TRBJ1-6, is KAGVTQTPRYLIKTRGQQVTLSCSPISGHRSVSWYQQTPGQGLQFLFEYFSETQRNKGNFPGRFSGRQFSNSRSEMNVSTLELGDSALYLCASSTQDSPLHFGNGTRLTVT.

V is TRBV19 and J is TRBJ2-2; D might be TRBD2 (5 bases). Trimming took 9 bases from V and 1 from J, leaving 15 bases between them. The CDR3 runs to 15 residues. Looked up from germline, CDR1 is LNHDA and CDR2 is SQIVND (reference sequence). In DNA form, the CDR3 reads TGTGCCAGCAAGGCAGATGGGAGGAACACCGGGGAGCTGTTTTTT. The encoded protein is CASKADGRNTGELFF.

The chain has TRBV6-1 and TRBJ1-5, with a weak D call TRBD1 (5 bases). Trimming stripped 7 bases from V and 0 bases from J, with 10 bases between. The CDR3 runs to 14 residues. The germline gives CDR1 MNHNS, CDR2 SASEGT. CDR3 DNA sequence: TGTGCCAGCAACAGGATAGATAGCAATCAGCCCCAGCATTTT. This codes for CASNRIDSNQPQHF.